This T cell receptor beta chain was obtained from a study of T cells in Graves' hyperthyroidism and ophthalmopathy. Overall study findings and caveats: Among clonotypes expanded in thyroid above 0.001, most were also found in blood.

This clonotype occurred many times. Its antigen is not known. Trimming removed 5 bases at V and 0 bases at J, with 13 bases between. There are 15 residues in the CDR3. Germline V gene data show CDR1 as DFQATT and CDR2 as SNEGSKA (reference sequence). RNA transcripts were the template for amplifying TCR beta CDR3 regions. First-round RT-PCR targeting the TCR CDR3 was performed with the HTBI primer set. TCRdb ran MiXCR on the multiplex PCR reads and lists one entry per CDR3 protein. In the table there are hundreds of thousands of distinct CDR3 sequences, 14% to 15% of which are singletons. The TCR originated in a young man with Graves' ophthalmopathy. The V and J genes are TRBV20-1 and TRBJ2-2; TRBD2 might be the D (5 bases). The sample taken for sequencing was blood. Here the CDR3 DNA reads TGCAGTGCTCCACTCCCGGGGTCGAACACCGGGGAGCTGTTTTTT. Translated: CSAPLPGSNTGELFF.